Presented here are 4 T cell receptor beta chains from one specimen sequenced in a study of identical twins (dated by TCRdb to the mid-2010s). Libraries were made using 5' RACE. For sequencing, an Illumina HiSeq 2000 was employed. Using fastp trimming at Q25 and MiXCR clonotype assembly, TCRdb reanalyzed the public sequencing data and kept in-frame beta chains. One record per CDR3 amino acid sequence lists the most common genes and DNA. The sample records around 300,000 distinct CDR3 sequences, more than 6.5% of which are singletons. Over 2% of the sample comes from the top ten. The same specimen was also included in a second study, on yellow fever vaccine responses in identical twins.

Sequenced sample: memory (CD45RO+) T cells sorted from blood. In light of the paper, this sample's cell subset or site label describes: CD45RO+ enriched T cells. All receptors come from a woman aged 18-35 years in good health.

At least ten counts were recorded for this clonotype. The rearrangement joins TRBV29-1 to TRBJ1-5, with D perhaps matching TRBD1 (5 bases). In germline, CDR1 is SQVTM, CDR2 ANQGSEA. The CDR3 runs to 17 residues. Trimming pared 2 bases from V and 2 bases from J, leaving 19 bases between. The CDR3 region is CSVEKASGVEGNQPQHF. The CDR3 DNA sequence: TGCAGCGTTGAAAAGGCGTCGGGGGTGGAGGGCAATCAGCCCCAGCATTTT.

This clonotype appeared a few times. DNA of the CDR3: TGTGCCAGCAGCCAAGAATGGGGGAACACCGGGGAGCTGTTTTTT. Translated: CASSQEWGNTGELFF. The genes are TRBV3-1 and TRBJ2-2, with D uncertain. The CDR3 sequence is 15 residues long. CDR1 is LGHDT and CDR2 is YNNKEL in the germline V gene (reference sequence). Trimming took 0 bases from V and 1 from J, leaving 6 bases between them.

This chain uses TRBV10-1 with TRBJ2-2; D gene ambiguous. The V gene's germline CDR1 is WNHNN and CDR2 SYGVQD (reference sequence). Between the trimmed V and J ends, which lost 5 bases and 1 base, there was a span of 8 bases. The CDR3 spans 14 residues. DNA of the CDR3: TGCGCCAGCAGTACACACCAGAACACCGGGGAGCTGTTTTTT. It yields the protein CASSTHQNTGELFF.

This clonotype was found many times. The chain carries TRBV6-5 and TRBJ2-5; the D gene is possibly TRBD2 (5 bases). V was shortened by 4 bases and J by 2 bases, with 11 bases between the two germline ends. The CDR3 is 14 amino acids. Looked up from germline, CDR1 is MNHEY and CDR2 is SVGAGI. The CDR3 loop reads CASSWSSPQETQYF. The CDR3 DNA sequence: TGTGCCAGCAGTTGGTCTAGCCCACAAGAGACCCAGTACTTC.